This T cell receptor beta chain was obtained from a study of long-term antiretroviral therapy in people with HIV. The assay, immunoSEQ v3.0, was run at survey level. Using immunoSEQ multiplex PCR, the repertoire was profiled, and TCRdb retains in-frame clones only, with some absent. The sample contains some 17,000 clones, 80% of which appear only once. V dropped 4 bases and J dropped 2; count of bases not matched to a gene: 8. CDR3 length: 16 amino acids. Germline assignment: CDR1 MNHEY and CDR2 SMNVEV (reference sequence). The sequence came from a man aged 18 to 29 with HIV. This sample comprised unsorted PBMCs, obtained 0.1 years before starting antiretroviral therapy. The V gene is TRBV27, the J gene TRBJ2-3; 8 bases align to TRBD2. The CDR3 DNA reads TGTGCCAGCAGTTCCCCCGGGACTAGTTTCACAGATACGCAGTATTTT. Its protein product is CASSSPGTSFTDTQYF.